The sequence of this T cell receptor beta chain was determined in a study of blood T cells in healthy people across ages. Study summary: Researchers report that template switching captured about one barcoded beta molecule per two T cells.

This clonotype was observed a handful of times. The authors ran a second PCR of roughly 6 to 12 cycles using a sample-barcoded 5' primer and a J-beta primer mix. MiXCR, run by TCRdb on the 5' RACE reads, gives a single entry per CDR3 protein. The sample lists some 1,500,000 distinct CDR3 sequences, 35% to 45% seen once, with about 4.1% in the top ten. V was pared by 5 bases and J by 8 bases, with 15 bases of the junction left unmatched. CDR1 and CDR2 (germline): SGHAT, FQNNGV. This CDR3 comprises 17 residues. The chain combines TRBV11-2 with TRBJ2-1, with 10 nucleotides matching TRBD2. This clonotype was obtained from a woman between 18 and 29 years old in good health. Sequenced input: blood. CDR3 in DNA: TGTGCCAGCAGCCCACCGCACAGGGACCTAGCGGGAGATGAGCAGTTCTTC. This gives the protein CASSPPHRDLAGDEQFF.